This T cell receptor beta chain was profiled in a study of blood T cell repertoires in COVID-19. Overall study context: T cells, B-cell-depleted T cells, or PBMCs supplied cDNA or gDNA.

Repertoires were generated with immunoSEQ multiplex PCR, while TCRdb's copy carries only in-frame clones and drops some. This sample yields about 370,000 clones, of which roughly 90% are seen a single time; approximately 3% belongs to the top ten. CDR1 and CDR2 from the germline V gene are MGHRA and YSYEKL. V was pared by 5 bases and J by 3 bases, with 18 bases of the junction left unmatched. The CDR3 is 20 amino acids. Sequenced material: peripheral blood. The source of this sequence is a woman between 25 and 40 years old with COVID-19, enrolled during active disease. J is TRBJ1-6 and V is TRBV4-1, with TRBD1 matching 8 bases. The DNA of the CDR3 is TGCGCCAGCAGCAATCGTGAGACAGGGGCCATGACCCACTATAATTCACCCCTCCACTTT. Translating it yields CASSNRETGAMTHYNSPLHF.